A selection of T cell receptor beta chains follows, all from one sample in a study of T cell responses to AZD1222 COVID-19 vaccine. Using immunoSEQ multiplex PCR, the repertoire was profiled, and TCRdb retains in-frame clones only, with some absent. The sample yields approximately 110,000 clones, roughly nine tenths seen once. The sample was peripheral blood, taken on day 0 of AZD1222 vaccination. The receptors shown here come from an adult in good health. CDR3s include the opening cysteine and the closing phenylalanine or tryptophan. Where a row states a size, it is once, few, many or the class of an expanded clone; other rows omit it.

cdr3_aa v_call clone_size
CSVGDLFNEQFF TRBV29-1 -
CASSLDGQGRQPQHF TRBV7-2 few
CASSPTAGGYSNQPQHF TRBV6-6 -
CASSQLGGKDEQFF TRBV4-2 -
CASSLAGQVAYNEQFF TRBV5-5 -
CASTPSGQRSYNEQFF TRBV28 -
CATEGVSYGYTF TRBV10-3 -
CATSDGTFYGYTF TRBV24-1 -
CASSSTVASGETQYF TRBV7-2 -
CASSIDLAGGSSDTQYF TRBV19 -
CASGLKPGGRGYTF TRBV12-5 -
CASSSMPHEQYF TRBV2 -
CATSDTSGREEETQYF TRBV24-1 -